These 6 T cell receptor beta chains originate from one sample sequenced in a study of OX40 agonist ivuxolimab in advanced cancers. Sequencing was performed with immunoSEQ multiplex PCR; in TCRdb, only in-frame clones are kept and a portion is missing. The table has 33,000 or so clones, around 87% seen once; the top ten hold under 30%. The specimen comprised CD4+ or CD8+ T cells sorted from blood, sampled in a trial of the OX40 agonist ivuxolimab. These TCRs come from an adult with an advanced solid tumor such as melanoma, head and neck, liver or kidney cancer.

The chain recombines TRBV5-1 with TRBJ2-5; D might be TRBD1 (6 bases). Germline values: CDR1 SGHRS, CDR2 YFSETQ. The length of the CDR3 is 13 residues. The V end was cut by 5 bases, the J end by 5 bases, with 13 bases between. The CDR3 DNA is TGCGCCAGCAGACTAACAGGGCGGGAGACCCAGTACTTC. Protein product: CASRLTGRETQYF.

This clone was seen only a few times. The chain carries TRBV7-9 and TRBJ2-2; D not certain. Trimming took off 5 bases at V and 7 bases at J, with 5 bases between the two ends. Germline values: CDR1 SEHNR, CDR2 FQNEAQ (reference sequence). This CDR3 is 11 amino acids long. CDR3 region: CASSIIGELFF. As DNA, the CDR3 is TGTGCCAGCAGCATTATCGGGGAGCTGTTTTTT.

The rearrangement links TRBV5-6 to TRBJ1-1; D gene ambiguous. Per germline, CDR1 SGHDT and CDR2 YYEEEE. The CDR3 has 14 residues. V was pared by 2 bases and J by 0 bases, with 8 bases between. CDR3 residues: CASSFGRLNTEAFF. The CDR3, as DNA: TGTGCCAGCAGCTTCGGCAGATTGAACACTGAAGCTTTCTTT.

The V and J genes are TRBV7-9 and TRBJ2-5, with 7 bases identical to TRBD2. TRBJ2-7 matches the DNA end more closely, so the J call is doubtful. Germline lookup yields CDR1 SEHNR and CDR2 FQNEAQ (reference sequence). CDR3 length: 13 amino acids. This CDR3 is CASSPGTIYEQYF. The CDR3 DNA sequence: TGTGCCAGCAGCCCCGGGACTATCTACGAGCAGTACTTC.

The chain joins TRBV7-6 to TRBJ2-2; 8 bases align to TRBD2. The CDR3 consists of 16 residues. The germline V gene has CDR1 SGHVS and CDR2 FNYEAQ. V was clipped by 6 bases and J by 5 bases; unmatched bases: 11. The CDR3 sequence: CASSSGLARWTGELFF. CDR3 bases: TGTGCCAGCAGTAGCGGACTAGCCCGGTGGACCGGGGAGCTGTTTTTT.

This clone was observed once. The CDR3 DNA reads TGTGCCAGCAGCCCCCTTGGGTTAGCCAAAAACATTCAGTACTTC. It specifies CASSPLGLAKNIQYF. The V and J genes are TRBV9 and TRBJ2-4, with D unclear. The V and J ends lost 4 bases and 0 bases respectively, with 11 bases between them. The germline V gene encodes CDR1 SGDLS and CDR2 YYNGEE. This CDR3 region has 15 residues.